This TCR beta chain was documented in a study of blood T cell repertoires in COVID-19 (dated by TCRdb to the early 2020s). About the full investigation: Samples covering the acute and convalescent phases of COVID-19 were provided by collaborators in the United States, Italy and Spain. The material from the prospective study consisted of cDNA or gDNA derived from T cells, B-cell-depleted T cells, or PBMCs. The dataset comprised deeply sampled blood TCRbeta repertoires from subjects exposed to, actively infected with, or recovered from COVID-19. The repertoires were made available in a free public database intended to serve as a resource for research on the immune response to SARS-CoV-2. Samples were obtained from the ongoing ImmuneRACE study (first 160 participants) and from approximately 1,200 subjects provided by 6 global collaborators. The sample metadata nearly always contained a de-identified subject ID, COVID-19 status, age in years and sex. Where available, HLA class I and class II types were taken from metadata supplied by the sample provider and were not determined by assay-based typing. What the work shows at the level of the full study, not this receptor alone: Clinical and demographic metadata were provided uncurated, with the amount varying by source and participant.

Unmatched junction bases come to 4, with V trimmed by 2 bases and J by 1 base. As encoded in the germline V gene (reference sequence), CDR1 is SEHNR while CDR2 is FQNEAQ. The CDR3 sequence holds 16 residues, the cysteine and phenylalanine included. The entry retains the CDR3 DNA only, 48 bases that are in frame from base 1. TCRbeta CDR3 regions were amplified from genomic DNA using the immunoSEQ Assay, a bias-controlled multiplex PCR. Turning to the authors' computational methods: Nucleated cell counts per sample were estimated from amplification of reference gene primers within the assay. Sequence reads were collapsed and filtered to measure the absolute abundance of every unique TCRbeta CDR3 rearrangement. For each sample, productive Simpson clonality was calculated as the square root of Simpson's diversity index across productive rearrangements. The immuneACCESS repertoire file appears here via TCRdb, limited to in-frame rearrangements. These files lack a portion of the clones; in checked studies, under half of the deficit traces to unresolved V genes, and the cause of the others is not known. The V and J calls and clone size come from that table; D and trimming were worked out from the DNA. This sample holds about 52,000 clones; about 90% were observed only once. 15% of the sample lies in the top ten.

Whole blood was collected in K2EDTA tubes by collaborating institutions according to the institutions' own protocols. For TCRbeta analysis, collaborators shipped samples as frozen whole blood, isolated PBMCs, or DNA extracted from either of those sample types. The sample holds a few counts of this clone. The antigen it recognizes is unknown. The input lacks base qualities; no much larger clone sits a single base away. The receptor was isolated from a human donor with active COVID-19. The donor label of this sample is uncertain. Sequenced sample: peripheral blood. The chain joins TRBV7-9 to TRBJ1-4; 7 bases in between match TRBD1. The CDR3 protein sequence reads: CASSLIQGETNEKLFF. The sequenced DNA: TGTGCCAGCAGCTTAATTCAGGGGGAAACTAATGAAAAACTGTTTTTT.